The 6 T cell receptor beta chains reported below all come from one sample, sequenced in a study of regulatory T cells in long-lasting Graves disease. Time point noted: persistent/refractory GD, antithyroid drugs over 5 years with positive TRAb. Scientists built the TCR library using RNA that was extracted from PBMCs. TCR beta libraries were built with iRepertoire HTBI primers and Arm-PCR of CDR3 regions. From the multiplex PCR reads, TCRdb called clonotypes with MiXCR, one entry per CDR3 protein. This sample has 600,000 to 800,000 distinct CDR3 sequences, with around 30% found just once. The sample was peripheral blood mononuclear cells (PBMCs), taken when the disease was refractory, from a patient treated with antithyroid drugs. Receptor source: a female donor with Graves disease.

The chain uses TRBV25-1 and TRBJ2-3; no clear D. Germline CDR1 MGHDK, CDR2 SYGVNS. This CDR3 comprises 13 residues. Deletions cut 0 bases from V and 0 bases from J, with 1 base between. The CDR3: CASSEYSTDTQYF. In DNA form, the CDR3 reads TGTGCCAGCAGTGAATACAGCACAGATACGCAGTATTTT.

The chain couples TRBV29-1 to TRBJ1-4, with D perhaps matching TRBD1 (5 bases). The CDR3 runs 14 residues. V was cut by 7 bases and J by 5 bases, with 17 bases left in between. Germline V lookup: CDR1 SQVTM, CDR2 ANQGSEA. The CDR3 spells CSARSGTDNEKLFF. CDR3 nucleotides: TGCAGCGCGAGGTCCGGGACGGACAATGAAAAACTGTTTTTT.

The J gene is TRBJ1-1, the V gene TRBV13; 8 bases agree with TRBD1. V gave up 5 bases and J gave up 7 bases; unmatched junction bases: 12. The CDR3 length is 15 residues. Germline CDR1 and CDR2: PRHDT and FYEKMQ (reference sequence). The CDR3 here is CASSKQTGGTGEAFF. The CDR3 bases are TGTGCCAGCAGCAAACAAACAGGGGGTACAGGTGAAGCTTTCTTT.

The rearrangement links TRBV9 to TRBJ1-2; D is uncertain. The CDR3 sequence is 17 residues long. Germline-derived CDR1 and CDR2 are SGDLS and YYNGEE. Trimming cost V 0 bases and J 0 bases, with 15 bases left between them. CDR3 coding DNA: TGTGCCAGCAGCGTAGCTCACGATCGCCCCCCTAACTATGGCTACACCTTC. Translated: CASSVAHDRPPNYGYTF.

The chain links TRBV29-1 to TRBJ1-1; the D gene is possibly TRBD1 (5 bases). Deletions cut 4 bases from V and 6 bases from J, with 15 bases between. The CDR3 extends over 13 amino acids. CDR1 and CDR2 (germline): SQVTM, ANQGSEA. CDR3 sequence: CSVVRGGRSEAFF. In nucleotides, the CDR3 is TGCAGCGTTGTACGGGGGGGGAGGTCTGAAGCTTTCTTT.

This chain links TRBV7-9 with TRBJ2-7; D gene uncertain. The germline CDR1 and CDR2 sequences are SEHNR and FQNEAQ (reference sequence). CDR3 length: 16 residues. Trimming took 1 base from V and 2 from J, leaving 15 bases between them. DNA for the CDR3: TGTGCCAGCAGCTTAGGCTGGGCCGCCCCAACCTACGAGCAGTACTTC. The encoded protein is CASSLGWAAPTYEQYF.